The 13 T cell receptor beta chains listed next were all sequenced from one sample in a study of early T cells in non-severe SARS-CoV-2 infection listed by TCRdb under 2021. Library prep was done by 5' RACE. This sample was sequenced with a NextSeq 500. TCRdb itself trimmed the public reads at Q25 with fastp, ran MiXCR and retained productive beta chains. Rows matching on CDR3 protein sequence are summarized as one entry with the most common DNA and genes. Present in this sample are roughly 80,000 distinct CDR3 sequences, 15% to 20% of which were seen just once. Together, the top ten hold roughly 3% of the sample. Sample: whole blood. These receptors were obtained from an adult who was a healthcare worker with PCR-confirmed SARS-CoV-2 infection or an uninfected control (not recorded which).

In this sample, this clonotype turned up many times. This chain connects TRBV27 to TRBJ2-7; D is ambiguous. The CDR3 is 13 amino acids. V lost 5 bases to trimming and J lost 4 bases, with 12 bases between them. Germline CDR1 MNHEY, CDR2 SMNVEV (reference sequence). The CDR3 DNA follows: TGTGCCAGCAGTCCCGGCCAACCTTACGAGCAGTACTTC. Encoded protein: CASSPGQPYEQYF.

The chain couples TRBV27 to TRBJ2-5; TRBD2 aligns across 9 bases. The junction had 0 bases not matched to a gene; V was cut back by 3 bases and J by 4 bases. From germline, CDR1 is MNHEY and CDR2 SMNVEV (reference sequence). This CDR3 has 13 residues. As DNA, the CDR3 is TGTGCCAGCAGTTTTAGCGGGGGAGAGACCCAGTACTTC. It specifies CASSFSGGETQYF.

This chain joins TRBV30 and TRBJ2-2; D uncertain. V gave up 4 bases and J gave up 4 bases, with 13 bases separating them. CDR1 is GTSNPN, CDR2 SVGIG, per germline (reference sequence). The CDR3 extends over 14 amino acids. The CDR3 sequence: CAWKGEGRTGELFF. CDR3 nucleotide sequence: TGTGCCTGGAAAGGAGAAGGGCGCACCGGGGAGCTGTTTTTT. Full variable domain (missing parts from reference TRBV30 and TRBJ2-2): SQTIHQWPATLVQPVGSPLSLECTVEGTSNPNLYWYRQAAGRGLQLLFYSVGIGQISSEVPQNLSASRPQDRQFILSSKKLLLSDSGFYLCAWKGEGRTGELFFGEGSRLTVL.

This chain joins TRBV11-3 and TRBJ2-3; D gene unclear. The germline CDR1 and CDR2 sequences are SGHNT and YENEEA. Trimming pared 4 bases from V and 5 bases from J, leaving 10 bases between. The CDR3 has 13 amino acids. The DNA of the CDR3 is TGTGCCAGCAGCTCTCGGACCGAAGATACGCAGTATTTT. Residues: CASSSRTEDTQYF.

This clonotype was detected ten times or more. The chain combines TRBV6-1 with TRBJ2-6; D uncertain. The CDR3 totals 18 residues. Germline V gene lookup returns CDR1 MNHNS and CDR2 SASEGT. V was clipped by 2 bases and J by 0 bases, with 14 bases between them. CDR3 protein: CASSELGPLSSGANVLTF. Written as DNA, the CDR3 is TGTGCCAGCAGTGAATTAGGACCTCTTTCCTCTGGGGCCAACGTCCTGACTTTC.

This clonotype occurred a few times. The chain couples TRBV10-3 to TRBJ2-1; 13 bases are a match to TRBD2. This CDR3 has 14 amino acids. With V trimmed by 11 bases and J by 9 bases, 10 bases remained unmatched. The V gene's germline CDR1 is ENHRY and CDR2 SYGVKD. CDR3 protein: CAVTSGRAGAEQFF. CDR3 sequence (DNA): TGTGCCGTCACTAGCGGGAGGGCAGGGGCTGAGCAGTTCTTC.

This clonotype was seen a handful of times. The CDR3 protein is CASSREFGTGELFF. In DNA, the CDR3 is TGTGCCAGTTCACGGGAGTTTGGCACCGGGGAGCTGTTTTTT. The chain joins TRBV6-1 to TRBJ2-2; possibly TRBD2 for D (6 bases). V was shortened by 9 bases and J by 4 bases, with 15 bases between the two germline ends. The CDR3 runs 14 residues. Germline assignment: CDR1 MNHNS and CDR2 SASEGT.

The CDR3 protein is CASRGQGPVYEQYF. In DNA, the CDR3 is TGTGCCAGCAGAGGACAGGGTCCTGTCTACGAGCAGTACTTC. This chain connects TRBV6-5 to TRBJ2-7; 8 bases are shared with TRBD1. The germline V gene has CDR1 MNHEY and CDR2 SVGAGI. The junction had 7 bases not matched to a gene; V was cut back by 6 bases and J by 3 bases. CDR3 length equals 14 residues.

The chain joins TRBV9 to TRBJ2-7, with D perhaps TRBD1 or TRBD2 (5 bases each). The CDR3 length is 15 residues. V was clipped by 2 bases and J by 3 bases, with 15 bases between them. Germline CDR1 reads SGDLS; CDR2 reads YYNGEE. In DNA, the CDR3 is TGTGCCAGCAGCGTTGCCGGGACCCTTGACTACGAGCAGTACTTC. Protein sequence: CASSVAGTLDYEQYF.

The chain couples TRBV28 to TRBJ2-1, with D unclear. Between the trimmed V and J ends, which lost 8 bases and 10 bases, there was a span of 12 bases. Per the germline V gene, CDR1 is MDHEN and CDR2 is SYDVKM. This CDR3 has 11 amino acids. This chain's CDR3 is CASEIFREQFF. CDR3 coding DNA: TGTGCCAGCGAGATATTCCGAGAGCAGTTCTTC. Looking up the rest from reference TRBV28 and TRBJ2-1 gives the full variable domain: DVKVTQSSRYLVKRTGEKVFLECVQDMDHENMFWYRQDPGLGLRLIYFSYDVKMKEKGDIPEGYSVSREKKERFSLILESASTNQTSMYLCASEIFREQFFGPGTRLTVL.

The chain has TRBV7-3 and TRBJ2-1; tentative D call: TRBD2 (6 bases). The CDR3 sequence is 15 residues long. CDR1 and CDR2 from the germline V gene are SGHTA and FQGTGA. Deletions cut 2 bases from V and 0 bases from J, with 8 bases between. The CDR3 DNA reads TGTGCCAGCAGCTTAGCGGGAAGCTCCTACAATGAGCAGTTCTTC. It translates to CASSLAGSSYNEQFF.

V is TRBV9 and J is TRBJ2-1; 10 nucleotides line up with TRBD2. Germline values: CDR1 SGDLS, CDR2 YYNGEE. V lost 2 bases, J lost 3 bases, and 2 bases stayed unmatched. The CDR3 runs to 15 residues. In DNA form, the CDR3 reads TGTGCCAGCAGCGTCAGGACTAGCGGCTACAATGAGCAGTTCTTC. Its translation is CASSVRTSGYNEQFF.

DNA of the CDR3: TGTGCCAGCAGTTATCGGACAGGGAATTCACCCCTCCACTTT. Amino acid sequence: CASSYRTGNSPLHF. V usage is TRBV6-6 and J usage is TRBJ1-6; TRBD1 aligns across 8 bases. This CDR3 comprises 14 residues. V was pared by 3 bases and J by 7 bases, with 2 bases of the junction left unmatched. The germline CDR1 and CDR2 sequences are MNHNY and SVGAGI (reference sequence).